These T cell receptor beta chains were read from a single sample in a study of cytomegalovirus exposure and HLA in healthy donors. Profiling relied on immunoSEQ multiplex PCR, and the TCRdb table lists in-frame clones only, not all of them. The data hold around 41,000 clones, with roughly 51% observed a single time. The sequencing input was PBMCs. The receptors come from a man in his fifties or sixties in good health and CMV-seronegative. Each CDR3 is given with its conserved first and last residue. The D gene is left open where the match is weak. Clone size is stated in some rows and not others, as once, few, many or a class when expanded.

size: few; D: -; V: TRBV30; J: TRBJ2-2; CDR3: CAWSADTRVGELFF; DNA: TGTGCCTGGAGTGCGGACACTCGGGTAGGGGAGCTGTTTTTT
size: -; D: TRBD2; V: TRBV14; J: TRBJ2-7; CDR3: CASSRGTSGFYEQYF; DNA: TGTGCCAGCAGCCGCGGGACTAGCGGGTTCTACGAGCAGTACTTC
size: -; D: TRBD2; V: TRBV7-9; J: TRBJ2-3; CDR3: CASSRLAGARTDTQYF; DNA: TGTGCCAGCAGTAGACTAGCGGGAGCGCGTACAGATACGCAGTATTTT
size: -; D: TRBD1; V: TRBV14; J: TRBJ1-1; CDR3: CASGQGPNTEAFF; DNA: TGTGCCAGCGGACAGGGTCCGAACACTGAAGCTTTCTTT
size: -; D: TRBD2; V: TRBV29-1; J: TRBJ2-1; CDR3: CSVEPTSGRAYEQFF; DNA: TGCAGCGTTGAACCGACTAGCGGGAGGGCGTATGAGCAGTTCTTC
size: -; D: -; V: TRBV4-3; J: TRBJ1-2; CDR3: CASSHPGEGSYGYTF; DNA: TGCGCCAGCAGCCATCCCGGGGAGGGAAGCTATGGCTACACCTTC
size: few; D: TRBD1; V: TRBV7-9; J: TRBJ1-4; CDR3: CASSPRTGGREKLFF; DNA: TGTGCCAGCAGCCCTCGGACAGGGGGGAGGGAAAAACTGTTTTTT
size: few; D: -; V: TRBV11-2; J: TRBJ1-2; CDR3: CASSLGGRSDYTF; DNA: TGTGCCAGCAGCTTGGGGGGACGGTCGGACTACACCTTC
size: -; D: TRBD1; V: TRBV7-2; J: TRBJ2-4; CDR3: CASSLDRANIQYF; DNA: TGTGCCAGCAGCTTGGACAGGGCTAACATTCAGTACTTC
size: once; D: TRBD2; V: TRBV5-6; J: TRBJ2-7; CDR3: CASSRGRSYEQYF; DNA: TGTGCCAGCAGCCGCGGGAGATCCTACGAGCAGTACTTC
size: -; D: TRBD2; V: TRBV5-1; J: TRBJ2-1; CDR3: CASRPSGNSYNEQFF; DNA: TGCGCCAGCAGGCCTAGCGGGAACTCCTACAATGAGCAGTTCTTC
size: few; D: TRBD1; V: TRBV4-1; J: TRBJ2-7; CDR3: CASRPRQGVNLEQYF; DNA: TGCGCCAGCAGACCCAGACAGGGGGTAAATCTCGAGCAGTACTTC
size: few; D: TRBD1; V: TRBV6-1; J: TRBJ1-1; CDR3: CASSDRGQMNTEAFF; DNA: TGTGCCAGCAGTGACAGGGGGCAAATGAACACTGAAGCTTTCTTT
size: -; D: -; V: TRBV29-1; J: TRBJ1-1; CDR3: CSASPGGNTEAFF; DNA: TGCAGCGCTTCCCCGGGGGGGAACACTGAAGCTTTCTTT
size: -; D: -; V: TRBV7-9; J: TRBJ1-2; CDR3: CASSYGQHPYGYTF; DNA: TGTGCCAGCAGCTATGGACAGCACCCCTATGGCTACACCTTC
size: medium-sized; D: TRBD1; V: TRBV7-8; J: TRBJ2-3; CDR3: CASSLLGTGPDTQYF; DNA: TGTGCCAGCAGCTTACTAGGGACAGGGCCAGATACGCAGTATTTT
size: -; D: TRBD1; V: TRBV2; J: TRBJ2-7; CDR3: CASSWDSSYEQYF; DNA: TGTGCCAGCAGTTGGGACAGCTCCTACGAGCAGTACTTC
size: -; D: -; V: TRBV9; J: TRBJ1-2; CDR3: CASSHPPGGSFYGYTF; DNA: TGTGCCAGCAGCCATCCTCCCGGGGGGAGCTTCTATGGCTACACCTTC
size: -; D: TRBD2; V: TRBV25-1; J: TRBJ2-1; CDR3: CATEARTSGRYNEQFF; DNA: TGTGCCACCGAAGCCAGGACTAGCGGGAGGTACAATGAGCAGTTCTTC
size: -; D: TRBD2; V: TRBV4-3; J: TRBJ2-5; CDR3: CASSQGRTSGQETQYF; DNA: TGCGCCAGCAGCCAAGGCCGGACTAGCGGCCAAGAGACCCAGTACTTC
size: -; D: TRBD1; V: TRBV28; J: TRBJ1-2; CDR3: CASGDRGYGYTF; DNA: TGTGCCAGCGGAGACAGGGGGTATGGCTACACCTTC
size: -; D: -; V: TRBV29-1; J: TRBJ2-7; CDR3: CSVGGTGKGYEQYF; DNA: TGCAGCGTCGGCGGGACGGGGAAGGGCTACGAGCAGTACTTC
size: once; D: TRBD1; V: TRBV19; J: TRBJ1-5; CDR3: CASSGTGNQPQHF; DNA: TGTGCCAGTAGTGGGACAGGGAATCAGCCCCAGCATTTT
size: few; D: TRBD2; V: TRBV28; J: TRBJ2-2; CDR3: CASSRTSEHTGELFF; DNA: TGTGCCAGCAGTCGGACTAGCGAACACACCGGGGAGCTGTTTTTT
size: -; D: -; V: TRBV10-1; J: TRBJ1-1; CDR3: CASSESGGGTEAFF; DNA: TGCGCCAGCAGTGAGTCCGGGGGAGGCACTGAAGCTTTCTTT
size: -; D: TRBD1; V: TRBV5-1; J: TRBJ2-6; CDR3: CASSLRTGTPSGANVLTF; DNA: TGCGCCAGCAGCTTACGGACAGGGACACCATCTGGGGCCAACGTCCTGACTTTC
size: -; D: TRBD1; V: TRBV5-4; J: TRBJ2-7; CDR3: CASSKQGSDYEQYF; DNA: TGTGCCAGCAGCAAACAGGGGTCTGACTACGAGCAGTACTTC
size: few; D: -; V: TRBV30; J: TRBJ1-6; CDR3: CAGGRQPNSPLHF; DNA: TGTGCCGGAGGGCGTCAACCGAATTCACCCCTCCACTTT
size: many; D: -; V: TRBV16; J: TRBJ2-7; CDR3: CASSQSIASYEQYF; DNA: TGTGCCAGCAGCCAATCGATAGCTTCCTACGAGCAGTACTTC
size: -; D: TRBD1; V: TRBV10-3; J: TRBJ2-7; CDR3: CATLPGQGNYEQYF; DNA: TGTGCCACCCTCCCGGGACAGGGCAACTACGAGCAGTACTTC
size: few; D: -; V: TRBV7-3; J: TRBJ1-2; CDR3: CASSLIGGRSNYGYTF; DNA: TGTGCCAGCAGCTTAATCGGGGGGCGGTCTAACTATGGCTACACCTTC
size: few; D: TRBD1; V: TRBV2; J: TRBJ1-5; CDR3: CASRPQGGSNQPQHF; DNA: TGTGCCAGCAGGCCGCAGGGGGGTAGCAATCAGCCCCAGCATTTT
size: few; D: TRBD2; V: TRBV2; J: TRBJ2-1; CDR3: CASGRLAGPYNEQFF; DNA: TGTGCCAGCGGAAGACTAGCGGGACCCTACAATGAGCAGTTCTTC
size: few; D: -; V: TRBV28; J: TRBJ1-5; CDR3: CASSPLQDSYSNQPQHF; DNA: TGTGCCAGCAGTCCCCTACAGGATTCTTATAGCAATCAGCCCCAGCATTTT
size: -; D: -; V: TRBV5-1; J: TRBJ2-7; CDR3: CASSLGQGSSYEQYF; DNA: TGCGCCAGCAGCCTGGGGCAGGGTAGCTCCTACGAGCAGTACTTC
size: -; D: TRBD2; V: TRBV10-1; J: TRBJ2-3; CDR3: CASSPSFGTSGRRADTQYF; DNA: TGCGCCAGCAGCCCAAGCTTTGGGACTAGCGGGAGAAGGGCAGATACGCAGTATTTT
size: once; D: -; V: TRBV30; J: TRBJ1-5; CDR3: CAWSEGGSGNQPQHF; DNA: TGTGCCTGGAGTGAAGGGGGATCGGGGAATCAGCCCCAGCATTTT
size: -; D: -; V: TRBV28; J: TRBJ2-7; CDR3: CASSLGHSYEQYF; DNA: TGTGCCAGCAGTTTAGGACACTCCTACGAGCAGTACTTC
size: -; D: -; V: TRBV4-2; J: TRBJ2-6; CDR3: CASSGTNSGANVLTF; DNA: TGTGCCAGCAGCGGGACAAACTCTGGGGCCAACGTCCTGACTTTC
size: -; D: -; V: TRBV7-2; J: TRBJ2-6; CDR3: CASSLKLAGANVLTF; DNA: TGTGCCAGCAGCTTAAAACTGGCTGGGGCCAACGTCCTGACTTTC
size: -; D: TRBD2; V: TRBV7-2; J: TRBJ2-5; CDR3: CASRLAGGPEETQYF; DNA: TGTGCCAGCAGACTAGCGGGAGGGCCGGAGGAGACCCAGTACTTC
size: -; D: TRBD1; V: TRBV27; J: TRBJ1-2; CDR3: CASSLTNRGPSAPLLLNYGYTF; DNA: TGTGCCAGCAGTCTCACAAACAGGGGGCCTTCAGCCCCTCTTCTCCTTAACTATGGCTACACCTTC
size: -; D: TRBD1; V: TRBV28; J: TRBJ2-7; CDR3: CASSSRPGQGAAGVSYEQYF; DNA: TGTGCCAGCAGTTCTCGACCGGGACAGGGGGCAGCGGGGGTGTCCTACGAGCAGTACTTC
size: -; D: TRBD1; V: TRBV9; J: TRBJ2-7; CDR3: CASTRTGESDEQYF; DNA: TGTGCCAGCACCAGGACAGGGGAAAGCGACGAGCAGTACTTC
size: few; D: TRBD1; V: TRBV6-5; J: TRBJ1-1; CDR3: CASSPTGDTEAFF; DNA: TGTGCCAGCAGTCCCACAGGGGACACTGAAGCTTTCTTT
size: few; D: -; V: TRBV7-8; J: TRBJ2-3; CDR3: CASHNRGRGLDTQYF; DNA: TGTGCCAGCCACAACCGGGGCAGGGGTTTGGATACGCAGTATTTT
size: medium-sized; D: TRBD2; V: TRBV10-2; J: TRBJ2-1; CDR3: CASSEPSGRWEQFF; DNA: TGCGCCAGCAGTGAGCCTAGCGGGAGATGGGAGCAGTTCTTC
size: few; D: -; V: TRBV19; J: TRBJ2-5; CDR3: CATPQETQYF; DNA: TGTGCCACCCCGCAAGAGACCCAGTACTTC